A selection of T cell receptor beta chains follows, all from one sample in a study of OX40 agonist ivuxolimab in advanced cancers. The table came from immunoSEQ multiplex PCR; TCRdb's copy has only in-frame clones and leaves some out. The sample contains some 98,000 clones, roughly 91% of which appear only once. The source was CD4+ or CD8+ T cells sorted from blood, collected in a trial of the OX40 agonist ivuxolimab. Receptors originate from an adult with an advanced solid tumor such as melanoma, head and neck, liver or kidney cancer. Both conserved end residues are part of each CDR3. D genes are given only for firm matches. Not every row has a clone size; where given, it reads once, few, many or a size class.

j_call	v_call	d_call	clone_size	cdr3_nt	cdr3_aa
TRBJ1-5	TRBV28	NA	NA	TGTGCCAGTGATAATAGCAATCAGCCCCAGCATTTT	CASDNSNQPQHF
TRBJ2-7	TRBV2	TRBD1	NA	TGTGCCAGCACCCGAAGGGACAGCTCCTACGAGCAGTACTTC	CASTRRDSSYEQYF
TRBJ2-5	TRBV28	NA	NA	TGTGCCAGCAGTTTGATGAAAGGGCTGGAGACCCAGTACTTC	CASSLMKGLETQYF
TRBJ2-1	TRBV4-3	TRBD2	few	TGCGCCAGCAGCCAAGAGGCAGCGGGGGAATACAATGAGCAGTTCTTC	CASSQEAAGEYNEQFF
TRBJ2-5	TRBV7-3	NA	NA	TGTGCCAGCAGCTTATCTTTGGGAGAGACCCAGTACTTC	CASSLSLGETQYF
TRBJ2-2	TRBV7-3	NA	NA	TGTGCCAGCAGCCTAGCCGGGACATCGGGCGGGGAGCTGTTTTTT	CASSLAGTSGGELFF
TRBJ1-1	TRBV2	NA	NA	TGTGCCAGCAGTGCCCGAGGAACAACGACTGAAGCTTTCTTT	CASSARGTTTEAFF
TRBJ2-3	TRBV19	NA	NA	TGTGCCAGTAGTACCCGACGGGCGGGAGATACGCAGTATTTT	CASSTRRAGDTQYF
TRBJ2-3	TRBV5-6	TRBD2	NA	TGTGCCAGCACGGGGACTAGCGGCCCAGATACGCAGTATTTT	CASTGTSGPDTQYF
TRBJ2-7	TRBV28	NA	NA	TGTGCCAGCAGTCAGGGATTCTACGAGCAGTACTTC	CASSQGFYEQYF
TRBJ1-2	TRBV10-2	TRBD1	NA	TGCGCCAGCTCGTTCGGACAGGGGTCTGAGGGCTACACCTTC	CASSFGQGSEGYTF
TRBJ2-1	TRBV7-9	TRBD2	NA	TGTGCCAGCAGCTTTAGACTAGCGCTATCCTACAATGAGCAGTTCTTC	CASSFRLALSYNEQFF
TRBJ2-7	TRBV6-6	TRBD1	NA	TGTGCCAGCTCTCAAATAGACAGGGGGTACTACGAGCAGTACTTC	CASSQIDRGYYEQYF
TRBJ1-1	TRBV11-2	NA	NA	TGTGCCAGCAGCTCCAGGGGTCTGGGCCGCCACACTGAAGCTTTCTTT	CASSSRGLGRHTEAFF
TRBJ2-4	TRBV7-2	TRBD1	once	TGTGCCAGCAGCTCACCAACAGGGGGCAAAAACATTCAGTACTTC	CASSSPTGGKNIQYF
TRBJ1-5	TRBV28	NA	NA	TGTGCCAGCAGCCCCCTTGATATCCGTGATCAGCCCCAGCATTTT	CASSPLDIRDQPQHF
TRBJ1-2	TRBV28	NA	NA	TGTGCCAGCAGTTTAGTAGCCCTTCAGGCCTATGGCTACACCTTC	CASSLVALQAYGYTF
TRBJ2-1	TRBV7-8	NA	NA	TGTGCCAGCAGCTTAAGTCTCGAGGGGGAGCAGTTCTTC	CASSLSLEGEQFF
TRBJ1-1	TRBV29-1	NA	few	TGCAGCGTCTCGGACGTGAGGAGTACTGAAGCTTTCTTT	CSVSDVRSTEAFF
TRBJ2-5	TRBV28	NA	NA	TGTGCCAGCAGCCTAGGGACGGAACAAGAGACCCAGTACTTC	CASSLGTEQETQYF
TRBJ2-1	TRBV9	TRBD2	NA	TGTGCCAGCAGCGCTTCGCAACTAGCGGGAGGGTACAATGAGCAGTTCTTC	CASSASQLAGGYNEQFF
TRBJ1-1	TRBV12-2	NA	NA	TGTGCAAGTCGCGGCGGGTTGAACACTGAAGCTTTCTTT	CASRGGLNTEAFF
TRBJ2-2	TRBV11-2	NA	NA	TGTGCCAGCAGCACCCAGGGACCGACCGGGGAGCTGTTTTTT	CASSTQGPTGELFF
TRBJ1-1	TRBV5-4	NA	once	TGTGCCAGCAGCCGGAACCGGGATCTAGCTTTCTTT	CASSRNRDLAFF
TRBJ2-2	TRBV19	NA	once	TGTGCCAGTAGCGCCCCTGGGAGGTACAGGGGATCGAACACCGGGGAGCTGTTTTTT	CASSAPGRYRGSNTGELFF
TRBJ2-7	TRBV11-3	TRBD2	NA	TGTGCCAGCAGCGGCAGCGGGAGTTACGAGCAGTACTTC	CASSGSGSYEQYF
TRBJ1-4	TRBV6-6	NA	NA	TGTGCCAGCAACAGGAATGAAAAACTGTTTTTT	CASNRNEKLFF
TRBJ2-5	TRBV7-7	NA	NA	TGTGCCAGCAGCTTCCTGGGAGAGACCCAGTACTTC	CASSFLGETQYF
TRBJ2-2	TRBV5-1	NA	NA	TGCGCCAGCAGCACAACATCCGGGACCAACACCGGGGAGCTGTTTTTT	CASSTTSGTNTGELFF
TRBJ2-5	TRBV6-6	NA	NA	TGTGCCAGCAGCTCCCTGGGTCAAGAGACCCAGTACTTC	CASSSLGQETQYF
TRBJ2-3	TRBV7-3	NA	NA	TGTGCCAGCAGCTCGGGGACCACAGATACGCAGTATTTT	CASSSGTTDTQYF
TRBJ2-1	TRBV4-1	NA	NA	TGCGCCAGCAGCCAATCCCCAGGGGAATCGTTTGGTAATGAGCAGTTCTTC	CASSQSPGESFGNEQFF
TRBJ2-3	TRBV15	NA	NA	TGTGCCACCAGCAGAGATTACCCCCCAGGGCTATCACCAGATACGCAGTATTTT	CATSRDYPPGLSPDTQYF
TRBJ2-2	TRBV27	NA	NA	TGTGCCAGCAGTTTCGAACTAACCACCGGGGAGCTGTTTTTT	CASSFELTTGELFF
TRBJ2-5	TRBV6-5	TRBD2	NA	TGTGCCAGCAGTTACGGGGGGACTAGCCATGAGACCCAGTACTTC	CASSYGGTSHETQYF
TRBJ2-1	TRBV28	NA	NA	TGTGCCAGCGGGTTTCTCCTCTTAAGGTTCTTC	CASGFLLLRFF
TRBJ2-7	TRBV11-2	NA	NA	TGTGCCAGCAGCCAGAAGCTCCAGAGACTTAGCTCCTACGAGCAGTACTTC	CASSQKLQRLSSYEQYF
TRBJ2-1	TRBV2	NA	NA	TGTGCCAGCAGTGAAATATCGGGTTTAGGGTTCTTC	CASSEISGLGFF
TRBJ2-2	TRBV7-2	NA	NA	TGTGCCAGCAACCCCGGCGGGGACAGACCCACCGGGGAGCTGTTTTTT	CASNPGGDRPTGELFF
TRBJ2-1	TRBV7-2	TRBD2	NA	TGTGCCAGCAGCTTAGACGCGGGAGAGTGGAATGAGCAGTTCTTC	CASSLDAGEWNEQFF